These T cell receptor beta chains were read from a single sample in a study of cytomegalovirus exposure and HLA in healthy donors. The protocol was immunoSEQ multiplex PCR, while the TCRdb copy is restricted to in-frame clones and leaves out a portion. The table has about 130,000 clones, 80% seen once; the top ten hold 2.5% to 3%. Sample: PBMCs. The receptors here all came from a man in his thirties or forties in good health and CMV-seronegative. Each CDR3 is given with its conserved first and last residue.

j_gene	v_gene	CDR3aa
TRBJ2-5	TRBV5-4	CASSLGQSQETQYF
TRBJ2-2	TRBV12-5	CASGSGVAGTNTGELFF
TRBJ2-5	TRBV18	CASSPEEWVYQETQYF
TRBJ2-7	TRBV10-3	CAIRRDFSYEQYF
TRBJ1-3	TRBV9	CASSVIWDTHNGNTIYF
TRBJ2-5	TRBV7-2	CASSFWGGTPETQYF
TRBJ2-7	TRBV4-3	CASSQDPQGTGEQYF
TRBJ2-3	TRBV14	CASSWTTDTQYF
TRBJ1-1	TRBV7-3	CASSLNRVQQAEAFF
TRBJ2-2	TRBV6-5	CASSGRRGGELFF
TRBJ1-1	TRBV19	CASSITGMNTEAFF
TRBJ2-1	TRBV5-1	CASSLGFYSGSPYNEQFF
TRBJ1-2	TRBV4-1	CASSPERTAYGYTF
TRBJ2-1	TRBV28	CASRVANYNEQFF
TRBJ1-1	TRBV28	CASSLSPGETEAFF
TRBJ1-5	TRBV27	CASSLHNSNQPQNF
TRBJ2-5	TRBV23-1	CARPQEQGAGETQYF
TRBJ1-5	TRBV7-2	CASSLAGEQPQHF
TRBJ2-3	TRBV27	CASSRQLTDTQYF
TRBJ1-5	TRBV27	CASSTRVGTGAVQPQHF
TRBJ2-1	TRBV13	CASSPGTSGSLNEQFF
TRBJ1-2	TRBV27	CASSGWTGLVYGYTF
TRBJ2-6	TRBV5-5	CASSPRWRGTPSAGANVLTF
TRBJ1-5	TRBV6-5	CASRANQGSNQPQHF
TRBJ2-3	TRBV5-6	CASSTVGGLTDTQYF
TRBJ2-3	TRBV13	CASSLGTGFSADTQYF
TRBJ1-1	TRBV2	CASSAGQREAFF
TRBJ1-2	TRBV19	CASSQINYGYTF
TRBJ1-1	TRBV28	CASLRDRENTEAFF
TRBJ2-2	TRBV19	CASSIEGTLNTGELFF
TRBJ2-2	TRBV27	CASSILVSGELFF
TRBJ1-4	TRBV4-1	CASSQEGTGMFF
TRBJ2-2	TRBV4-3	CASSHGPQGGAGTGELFF
TRBJ1-4	TRBV18	CASSLGRGEKLFF
TRBJ2-1	TRBV19	CASSIGRTSGNEQFF
TRBJ1-2	TRBV27	CASSLNLGGGNYGYTF
TRBJ1-5	TRBV6-5	CASSYGTGRLNQPQNF
TRBJ2-1	TRBV29-1	CSVTLSGAWHEQFF
TRBJ1-1	TRBV6-5	CASSYMTGETEAFF
TRBJ2-3	TRBV27	CASSFPGQQYF
TRBJ2-4	TRBV7-9	CASSFGTSGNIQYF
TRBJ2-2	TRBV9	CASSPRYTAGGPSGELFF
TRBJ2-7	TRBV5-4	CASSSPGRKYEQYF
TRBJ2-7	TRBV29-1	CSVRSGGGGYEQYF
TRBJ2-5	TRBV4-1	CASSQDTSGRAETQYF
TRBJ1-1	TRBV5-8	CASSSDRDTEAFF
TRBJ2-1	TRBV19	CASSIDTGPLNEQFF
TRBJ2-7	TRBV6-5	CASSYLQGAGEQYF
TRBJ1-2	TRBV5-8	CASSLARQGSYTF
TRBJ1-5	TRBV6-1	CASSEGGPELNQPQHF